What follows are 5 T cell receptor beta chains derived from one specimen sequenced in a study of response to subunit inactivated influenza vaccine (dated by TCRdb to between 2018 and 2020). The library relied on RT-PCR. Sequencing was performed on an Illumina HiSeq 2500. Through fastp at Q25 and MiXCR, TCRdb rebuilt clones from the public reads, retaining in-frame beta chains. CDR3 protein sequences are deduplicated, and each keeps its most common genes and DNA. This sample gives approximately 250,000 distinct CDR3 sequences in total; 12% of them show up just once. About 7.8% of the sample comes from the top ten. The sample was non-naive T cells sorted from PBMCs, taken 14 to 15 days before vaccination. The sample's cell subset or site label, in plain terms: memory T cell fraction. These receptors were obtained from a man in his fifties who received an inactivated influenza vaccine. Donor details come from another sample of the same person, matched by shared clones.

CDR3 bases: TGTGCCAGCAGCAAAGATGTGGGGGGGAGAGATACGCAGTATTTT. Its translation: CASSKDVGGRDTQYF. The chain uses TRBV21-1 and TRBJ2-3; the listed D gene, TRBD1, was not tested against the DNA. TRBV21-1 is a recognized pseudogene. This CDR3 contains 15 residues.

This clonotype showed up many times. The J gene is TRBJ1-4, the V gene TRBV7-9; TRBD1 matches 12 bases. The CDR3 is 16 residues long. After removal of 5 bases from V and 6 bases from J, the junction contained 7 bases not matched to a gene. Germline V gene sequence: CDR1 SEHNR, CDR2 FQNEAQ (reference sequence). The CDR3 DNA follows: TGTGCCAGCAGCACCGGGACAGGGGGCGGGCATGAAAAACTGTTTTTT. It specifies CASSTGTGGGHEKLFF.

Notes on this clonotype: One end of the junction varies from germline; a read error may be responsible. The V and J genes are TRBV20-1 and TRBJ2-5, with 10 bases that match TRBD2. The CDR3 consists of 14 residues. Germline-derived CDR1 and CDR2 are DFQATT and SNEGSKA (reference sequence). CDR3 amino acids: CSTRTTSGMETQYF. In nucleotides, the CDR3 is TGCAGTACTAGAACAACTAGCGGGATGGAGACCCAGTACTTC.

This clonotype occurred a few times. The chain recombines TRBV10-3 with TRBJ2-1; 13 nucleotides line up with TRBD2. CDR1 is ENHRY, CDR2 SYGVKD, per germline. This CDR3 comprises 16 residues. J was trimmed by 3 bases and V by 6 bases; bases with no gene match: 5. The CDR3 here is CAISPGLAGDYNEQFF. The CDR3 nucleotides read TGTGCCATCAGCCCAGGACTAGCGGGGGACTACAATGAGCAGTTCTTC.

At least ten counts were recorded for this clonotype. V is TRBV5-6 and J is TRBJ2-5, with TRBD1 as a possible D gene (6 bases). The V gene's germline CDR1 is SGHDT and CDR2 YYEEEE. V gave up 5 bases and J gave up 4 bases, with 12 bases separating them. CDR3 length equals 13 residues. DNA for the CDR3: TGTGCCAGCAGAGAAACAGGGTCAGAGACCCAGTACTTC. Encoded protein: CASRETGSETQYF.